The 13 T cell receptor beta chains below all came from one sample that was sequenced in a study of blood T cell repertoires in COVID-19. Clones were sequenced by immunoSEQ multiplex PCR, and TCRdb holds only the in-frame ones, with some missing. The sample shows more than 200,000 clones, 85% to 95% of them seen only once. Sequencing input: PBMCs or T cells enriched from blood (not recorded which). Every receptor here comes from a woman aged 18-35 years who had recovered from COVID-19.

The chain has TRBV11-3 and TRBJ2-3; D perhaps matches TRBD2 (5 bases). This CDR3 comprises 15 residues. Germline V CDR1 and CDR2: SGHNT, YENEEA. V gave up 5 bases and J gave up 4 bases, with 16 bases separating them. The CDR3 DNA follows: TGTGCCAGCAGCGTACTAGGCCACCGGGCAGATACGCAGTATTTT. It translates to CASSVLGHRADTQYF.

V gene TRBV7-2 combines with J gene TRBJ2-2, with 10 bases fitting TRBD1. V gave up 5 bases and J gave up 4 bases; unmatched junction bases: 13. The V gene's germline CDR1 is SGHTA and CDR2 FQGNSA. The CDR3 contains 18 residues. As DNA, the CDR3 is TGTGCCAGCAGCCGCGTGTGGGGGGACAGGGGTGGCACCGGGGAGCTGTTTTTT. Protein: CASSRVWGDRGGTGELFF.

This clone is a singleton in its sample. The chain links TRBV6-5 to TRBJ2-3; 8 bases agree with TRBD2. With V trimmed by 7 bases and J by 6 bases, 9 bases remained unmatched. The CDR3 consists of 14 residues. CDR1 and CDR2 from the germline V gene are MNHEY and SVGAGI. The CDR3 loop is CASTPGLGLDTQYF. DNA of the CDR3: TGTGCCAGCACCCCGGGACTAGGGCTGGATACGCAGTATTTT.

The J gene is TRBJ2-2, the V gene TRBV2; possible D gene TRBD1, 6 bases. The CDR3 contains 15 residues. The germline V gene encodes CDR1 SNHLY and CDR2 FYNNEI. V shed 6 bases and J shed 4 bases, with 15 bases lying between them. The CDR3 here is CASRGHRVSTGELFF. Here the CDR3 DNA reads TGTGCCAGCAGGGGCCACAGGGTTTCCACCGGGGAGCTGTTTTTT. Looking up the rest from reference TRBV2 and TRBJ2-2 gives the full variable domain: EPEVTQTPSHQVTQMGQEVILRCVPISNHLYFYWYRQILGQKVEFLVSFYNNEISEKSEIFDDQFSVERPDGSNFTLKIRSTKLEDSAMYFCASRGHRVSTGELFFGEGSRLTVL.

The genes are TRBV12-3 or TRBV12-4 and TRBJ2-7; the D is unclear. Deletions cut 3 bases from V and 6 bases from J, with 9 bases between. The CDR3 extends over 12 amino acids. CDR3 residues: CASSFSSSEQYF. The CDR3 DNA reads TGTGCCAGCAGTTTTAGTAGCTCCGAGCAGTACTTC.

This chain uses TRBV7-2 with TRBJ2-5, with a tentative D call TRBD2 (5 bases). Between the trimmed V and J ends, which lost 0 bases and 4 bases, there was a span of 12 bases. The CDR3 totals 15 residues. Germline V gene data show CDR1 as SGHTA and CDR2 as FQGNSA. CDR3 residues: CASSLALLVGETQYF. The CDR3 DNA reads TGTGCCAGCAGCTTAGCCCTACTAGTTGGAGAGACCCAGTACTTC.

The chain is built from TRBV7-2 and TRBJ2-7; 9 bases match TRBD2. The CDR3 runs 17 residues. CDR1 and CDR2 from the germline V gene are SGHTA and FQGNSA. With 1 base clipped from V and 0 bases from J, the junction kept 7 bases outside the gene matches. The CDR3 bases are TGTGCCAGCAGCTTAGAAGTAGCGGGGGTGAGCTCCTACGAGCAGTACTTC. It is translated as CASSLEVAGVSSYEQYF.

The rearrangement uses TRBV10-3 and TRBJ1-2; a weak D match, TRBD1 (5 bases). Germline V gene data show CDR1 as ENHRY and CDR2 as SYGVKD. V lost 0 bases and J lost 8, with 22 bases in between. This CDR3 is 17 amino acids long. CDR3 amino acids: CAISESGPGQGAWGYTF. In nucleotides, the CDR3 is TGTGCCATCAGTGAGTCGGGGCCCGGGCAAGGGGCATGGGGCTACACCTTC.

The CDR3 DNA is TGCGCCAGCAGCGCGACTAGCGGGGTTGATACGCAGTATTTT. Protein: CASSATSGVDTQYF. This chain links TRBV5-1 with TRBJ2-3, with 11 nucleotides matching TRBD2. CDR3 size: 14 residues. Germline lookup yields CDR1 SGHRS and CDR2 YFSETQ. V dropped 4 bases and J dropped 6; count of bases not matched to a gene: 4.

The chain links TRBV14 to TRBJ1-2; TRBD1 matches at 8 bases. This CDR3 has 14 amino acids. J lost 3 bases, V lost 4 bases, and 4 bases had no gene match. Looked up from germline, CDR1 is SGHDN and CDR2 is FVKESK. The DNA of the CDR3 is TGTGCCAGCAGCCGCAGGGGGCGCGACTATGGCTACACCTTC. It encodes CASSRRGRDYGYTF.

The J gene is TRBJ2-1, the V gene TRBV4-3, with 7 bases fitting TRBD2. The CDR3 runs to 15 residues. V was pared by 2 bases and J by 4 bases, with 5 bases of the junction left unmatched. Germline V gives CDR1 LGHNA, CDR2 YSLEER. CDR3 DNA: TGCGCCAGCAGCCAAAGGTGGGGGGGGTACAATGAGCAGTTCTTC. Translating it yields CASSQRWGGYNEQFF.

For the CDR3, the DNA is TGTGCCAGCGTCGGGGCGCGGGGCACTGAAGCTTTCTTT. Residues: CASVGARGTEAFF. The J gene is TRBJ1-1, the V gene TRBV12-3 or TRBV12-4; possibly TRBD1 for D (5 bases). V was clipped by 8 bases and J by 4 bases, with 14 bases between them. This CDR3 region has 13 residues.

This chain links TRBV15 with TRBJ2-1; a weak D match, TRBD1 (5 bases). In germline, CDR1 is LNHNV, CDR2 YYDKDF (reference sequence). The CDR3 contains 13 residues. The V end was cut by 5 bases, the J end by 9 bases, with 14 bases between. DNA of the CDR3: TGTGCCACCAGCGTCGACAGATTGGGTGAGCAGTTCTTC. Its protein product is CATSVDRLGEQFF.